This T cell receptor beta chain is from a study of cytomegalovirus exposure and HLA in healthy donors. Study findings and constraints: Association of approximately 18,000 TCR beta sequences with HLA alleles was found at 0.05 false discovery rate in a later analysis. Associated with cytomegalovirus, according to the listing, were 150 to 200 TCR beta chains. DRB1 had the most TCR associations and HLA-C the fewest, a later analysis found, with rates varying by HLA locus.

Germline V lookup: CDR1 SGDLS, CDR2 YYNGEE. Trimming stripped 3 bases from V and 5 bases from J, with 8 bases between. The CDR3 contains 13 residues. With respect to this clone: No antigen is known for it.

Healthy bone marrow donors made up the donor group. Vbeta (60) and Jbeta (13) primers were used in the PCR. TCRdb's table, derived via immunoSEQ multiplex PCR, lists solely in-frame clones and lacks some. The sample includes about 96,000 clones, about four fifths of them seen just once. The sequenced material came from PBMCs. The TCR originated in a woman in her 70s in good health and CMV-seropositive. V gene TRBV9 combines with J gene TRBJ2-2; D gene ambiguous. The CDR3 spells CASSAIGTGELFF. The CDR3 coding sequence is TGTGCCAGCAGCGCAATCGGGACCGGGGAGCTGTTTTTT.